What follows are 2 T cell receptor beta chains derived from one specimen sequenced in a study of shared clonotypes between healthy human individuals. Only in-frame clones appear in the TCRdb table, and some are missing; sequencing was by immunoSEQ multiplex PCR. The data show hundreds of thousands of clones, 90% to 97% seen once. Positively selected for CCR7, the CD45RO-negative cells used as naive CD8 cells excluded terminally differentiated effector memory CD45RA+ cells. Sequencing was carried out using naive CD8+ T cells sorted from blood. The receptor source for this set is a young woman in good health.

The rearrangement joins TRBV7-9 to TRBJ2-7; weak D call: TRBD1 (7 bases). Germline V gene sequence: CDR1 SEHNR, CDR2 FQNEAQ (reference sequence). The CDR3 has 17 amino acids. With 5 bases removed from V and 0 bases from J, the gap between germline ends came to 20 bases. The CDR3 protein is CASSPMEGQTSSYEQYF. For the CDR3, the DNA is TGTGCCAGCAGCCCTATGGAGGGACAGACAAGCTCCTACGAGCAGTACTTC. Based on the CDR3 plus reference TRBV7-9 and TRBJ2-7, the full variable domain is DTGVSQNPRHKITKRGQNVTFRCDPISEHNRLYWYRQTLGQGPEFLTYFQNEAQLEKSRLLSDRFSAERPKGSFSTLEIQRTEQGDSAMYLCASSPMEGQTSSYEQYFGPGTRLTVT.

The chain carries TRBV6-5 and TRBJ2-2; 10 nucleotides align to TRBD2. The V segment lost 2 bases and the J segment 4 bases; nucleotides outside the gene matches: 1. Germline CDR1 and CDR2: MNHEY and SVGAGI. The CDR3 covers 15 residues. The CDR3 protein is CASSYSGRGTGELFF. Here the CDR3 DNA reads TGTGCCAGCAGTTACAGCGGGAGGGGCACCGGGGAGCTGTTTTTT.